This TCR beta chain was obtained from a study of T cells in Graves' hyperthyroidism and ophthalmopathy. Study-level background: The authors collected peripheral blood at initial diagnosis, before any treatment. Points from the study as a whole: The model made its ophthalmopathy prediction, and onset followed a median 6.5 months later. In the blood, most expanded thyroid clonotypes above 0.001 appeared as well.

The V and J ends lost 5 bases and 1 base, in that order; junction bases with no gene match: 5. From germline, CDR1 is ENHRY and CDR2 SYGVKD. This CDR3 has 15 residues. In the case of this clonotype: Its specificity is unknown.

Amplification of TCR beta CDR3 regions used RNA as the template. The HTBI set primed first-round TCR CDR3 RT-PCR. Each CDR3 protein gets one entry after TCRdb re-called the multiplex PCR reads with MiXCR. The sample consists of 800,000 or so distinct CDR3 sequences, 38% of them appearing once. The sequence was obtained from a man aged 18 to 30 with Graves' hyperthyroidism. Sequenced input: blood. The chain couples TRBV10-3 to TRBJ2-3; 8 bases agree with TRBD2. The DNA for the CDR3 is TGTGCCATCAGTCCAGCGGGGGAAGGCACAGATACGCAGTATTTT. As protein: CAISPAGEGTDTQYF.